This is a list of T cell receptor beta chains from one sample in a study of human T cells and chemical hapten exposure. TCRdb used MiXCR to reprocess the RACE reads, holding one entry per CDR3 protein. The data hold 80,000 to 100,000 distinct CDR3 sequences, with less than 35% observed a single time. This specimen was whole blood, taken in connection with sensitization to the hapten diphenylcyclopropenone (DPC). Every receptor here comes from a middle-aged man with alopecia areata. Some clones in this sample may be carry-over from other donors' samples. The CDR3 runs from the conserved cysteine through the conserved F or W. Fields, in order: clone size, J gene, D gene, V gene, CDR3 protein, CDR3 DNA. D genes are given only for firm matches. Part of the rows lack a size; the others show once, few, many or a class for expanded clones.

clone_size: NA; j_call: TRBJ2-1; d_call: NA; v_call: TRBV15; cdr3_aa: CATSRERSGYEQFF; cdr3_nt: TGTGCCACCAGCAGAGAAAGATCGGGGTATGAGCAGTTCTTC
clone_size: NA; j_call: TRBJ1-5; d_call: NA; v_call: TRBV20-1; cdr3_aa: CSAGNQPQHF; cdr3_nt: TGCAGTGCTGGGAATCAGCCCCAGCATTTT
clone_size: NA; j_call: TRBJ1-2; d_call: NA; v_call: TRBV5-6; cdr3_aa: CASSLVAEIMVYTF; cdr3_nt: TGTGCCAGCAGCTTGGTGGCAGAGATTATGGTCTACACCTTC
clone_size: NA; j_call: TRBJ2-7; d_call: TRBD1; v_call: TRBV7-9; cdr3_aa: CASSSTGGAYEQYF; cdr3_nt: TGTGCCAGCAGCTCGACAGGGGGTGCCTACGAGCAGTACTTC
clone_size: NA; j_call: TRBJ2-5; d_call: TRBD1; v_call: TRBV28; cdr3_aa: CASRKATGVGETQYF; cdr3_nt: TGTGCCAGCAGGAAGGCAACAGGGGTTGGAGAGACCCAGTACTTC
clone_size: few; j_call: TRBJ2-3; d_call: TRBD1; v_call: TRBV6-5; cdr3_aa: CASSWRPGGFTDTQYF; cdr3_nt: TGTGCCAGCAGTTGGCGGCCAGGGGGATTCACAGATACGCAGTATTTT
clone_size: NA; j_call: TRBJ2-1; d_call: TRBD2; v_call: TRBV2; cdr3_aa: CASRPGLARNEQFF; cdr3_nt: TGTGCCAGCAGACCGGGACTAGCGCGCAATGAGCAGTTCTTC
clone_size: few; j_call: TRBJ2-1; d_call: NA; v_call: TRBV24-1; cdr3_aa: CATSDSQGGSYNEQFF; cdr3_nt: TGTGCCACCAGTGATTCACAGGGTGGGTCCTACAATGAGCAGTTCTTC
clone_size: NA; j_call: TRBJ2-5; d_call: TRBD1; v_call: TRBV20-1; cdr3_aa: CSATGTGATQYF; cdr3_nt: TGCAGTGCCACAGGGACAGGGGCGACCCAGTACTTC
clone_size: NA; j_call: TRBJ2-3; d_call: NA; v_call: TRBV14; cdr3_aa: CASTMTGRSTDTQYF; cdr3_nt: TGTGCCAGCACCATGACAGGTCGGAGCACAGATACGCAGTATTTT
clone_size: NA; j_call: TRBJ2-3; d_call: NA; v_call: TRBV5-1; cdr3_aa: CASSSLQGSTDTQYF; cdr3_nt: TGCGCCAGCAGCTCCTTGCAGGGGAGCACAGATACGCAGTATTTT
clone_size: few; j_call: TRBJ2-7; d_call: TRBD1; v_call: TRBV6-6; cdr3_aa: CASSSGTGRQAAYEQYF; cdr3_nt: TGTGCCAGCAGTTCCGGGACAGGGCGTCAAGCGGCCTACGAGCAGTACTTC
clone_size: NA; j_call: TRBJ2-3; d_call: TRBD2; v_call: TRBV3-1; cdr3_aa: CASSQGSGRYTDTQYF; cdr3_nt: TGTGCCAGCAGCCAAGGTAGCGGGAGGTACACAGATACGCAGTATTTT
clone_size: few; j_call: TRBJ2-3; d_call: NA; v_call: TRBV6-5; cdr3_aa: CASGAGSTDTQYF; cdr3_nt: TGTGCCAGCGGGGCGGGCTCCACAGATACGCAGTATTTT